Listed below are T cell receptor beta chains from one sample, sequenced in a study of blood T cells in healthy people across ages. TCRdb ran MiXCR on the 5' RACE reads and lists one entry per CDR3 protein. The profile shows about 730,000 distinct CDR3 sequences, 35% to 45% of them singletons. Source material: blood. These receptor sequences come from a woman aged 55-69 years in good health. Both conserved end residues are part of each CDR3. D genes are given only for firm matches. A clone size is listed for some rows: how often the clone was seen (once, few, many), or a class if it is expanded.

j_gene: TRBJ2-7
abundance: -
v_gene: TRBV9
d_gene: TRBD2
CDR3nt: TGTGCCAGCAGCGTAACCGGACTAGCGGGAGAGTACGAGCAGTACTTC
CDR3aa: CASSVTGLAGEYEQYF

j_gene: TRBJ2-7
abundance: few
v_gene: TRBV7-6
d_gene: TRBD1
CDR3nt: TGTGCCAGCAGCCCCCAAACAGGGGGCCTTTACGAGCAGTACTTC
CDR3aa: CASSPQTGGLYEQYF

j_gene: TRBJ1-1
abundance: -
v_gene: TRBV18
d_gene: TRBD1
CDR3nt: TGTGCCAGCTCACCATCACTGTACAGGGGGGGCACTGAAGCTTTCTTT
CDR3aa: CASSPSLYRGGTEAFF

j_gene: TRBJ2-3
abundance: few
v_gene: TRBV10-3
d_gene: TRBD2
CDR3nt: TGTGCCGTAAGAGGGACTAGCGGCACAGATACGCAGTATTTT
CDR3aa: CAVRGTSGTDTQYF

j_gene: TRBJ1-2
abundance: many
v_gene: TRBV29-1
d_gene: -
CDR3nt: TGCAGCGTTGTAGGGCAGCAAGCAGAATCGTCATGGGGCTACACCTTC
CDR3aa: CSVVGQQAESSWGYTF

j_gene: TRBJ2-4
abundance: many
v_gene: TRBV28
d_gene: -
CDR3nt: TGTGCCAGCACCCCTGGACAGGCCAAAAACATTCAGTACTTC
CDR3aa: CASTPGQAKNIQYF

j_gene: TRBJ2-3
abundance: -
v_gene: TRBV2
d_gene: -
CDR3nt: TGTGCCAGCGCCCTCAATGAGGCGAGAGATGCGCAGTATTTT
CDR3aa: CASALNEARDAQYF

j_gene: TRBJ1-2
abundance: few
v_gene: TRBV11-1
d_gene: -
CDR3nt: TGTGCCAGCAGCTTGAATACAGGGTGCGGCTACACCTTC
CDR3aa: CASSLNTGCGYTF

j_gene: TRBJ2-3
abundance: many
v_gene: TRBV10-1
d_gene: TRBD2
CDR3nt: TGCGCCAGCAGTGGGGGGACTAGCAGCGGCACAGATACGCAGTATTTT
CDR3aa: CASSGGTSSGTDTQYF

j_gene: TRBJ2-3
abundance: few
v_gene: TRBV29-1
d_gene: TRBD2
CDR3nt: TGCAGCGTTGAACGGGGGGGGAGACCAGATACGCAGTATTTT
CDR3aa: CSVERGGRPDTQYF

j_gene: TRBJ1-2
abundance: -
v_gene: TRBV6-6
d_gene: TRBD1
CDR3nt: TGTGCCACCGTCGGACAGGGTAATGGCTACACCTTC
CDR3aa: CATVGQGNGYTF

j_gene: TRBJ2-5
abundance: -
v_gene: TRBV28
d_gene: -
CDR3nt: TGTGCCAGCAGTTTAGGGGTGGGTACACAAGAGACCCAGTACTTC
CDR3aa: CASSLGVGTQETQYF

j_gene: TRBJ1-4
abundance: many
v_gene: TRBV7-2
d_gene: TRBD1
CDR3nt: TGTGCCAGCAGCTCGCGGGACAGGAGGGGAAAACTGTTTTTT
CDR3aa: CASSSRDRRGKLFF

j_gene: TRBJ2-5
abundance: few
v_gene: TRBV5-1
d_gene: -
CDR3nt: TGCGCCAGCAGCTCCCGGGGAGGGGGCACGGAGACCCAGTACTTC
CDR3aa: CASSSRGGGTETQYF

j_gene: TRBJ1-6
abundance: few
v_gene: TRBV21-1
d_gene: -
CDR3nt: TGTGCCAGCAGCAAAGTAAGGGATTCCACCTGCTCCTATAATTCACCCCTCCACTTT
CDR3aa: CASSKVRDSTCSYNSPLHF

j_gene: TRBJ2-1
abundance: -
v_gene: TRBV27
d_gene: -
CDR3nt: TGTGCCAGCAACCCCAACCGGGACGCCTACAATGAGCAGTTCTTC
CDR3aa: CASNPNRDAYNEQFF

j_gene: TRBJ1-6
abundance: -
v_gene: TRBV3-1
d_gene: TRBD1
CDR3nt: TGTGCCAGCAGCCAAGGAGGAGGGGGCGGGAATTCACCCCTCCACTTT
CDR3aa: CASSQGGGGGNSPLHF

j_gene: TRBJ2-5
abundance: many
v_gene: TRBV4-2
d_gene: TRBD2
CDR3nt: TGTGCCAGCAGCCCGCATTCTCTAGCGGGAGGGGCCCAGTACTTC
CDR3aa: CASSPHSLAGGAQYF

j_gene: TRBJ2-7
abundance: few
v_gene: TRBV7-2
d_gene: TRBD2
CDR3nt: TGTGCCAGCAGCTTAGTTGCTAGCGGGAGGGAGCACGAGCAGTACTTC
CDR3aa: CASSLVASGREHEQYF

j_gene: TRBJ2-3
abundance: -
v_gene: TRBV18
d_gene: TRBD2
CDR3nt: TGTGCCAGCTCCAGGAGCGGGGGGATTGAAGATACGCAGTATTTT
CDR3aa: CASSRSGGIEDTQYF

j_gene: TRBJ1-2
abundance: once
v_gene: TRBV20-1
d_gene: -
CDR3nt: TGCAGTGCTACGACAGGCGGGTGGGACTATGGCTACACCTTC
CDR3aa: CSATTGGWDYGYTF

j_gene: TRBJ2-7
abundance: -
v_gene: TRBV29-1
d_gene: -
CDR3nt: TGCAGCGTTGCCCTGGGCAGGGGTTACGAGCAGTACTTC
CDR3aa: CSVALGRGYEQYF